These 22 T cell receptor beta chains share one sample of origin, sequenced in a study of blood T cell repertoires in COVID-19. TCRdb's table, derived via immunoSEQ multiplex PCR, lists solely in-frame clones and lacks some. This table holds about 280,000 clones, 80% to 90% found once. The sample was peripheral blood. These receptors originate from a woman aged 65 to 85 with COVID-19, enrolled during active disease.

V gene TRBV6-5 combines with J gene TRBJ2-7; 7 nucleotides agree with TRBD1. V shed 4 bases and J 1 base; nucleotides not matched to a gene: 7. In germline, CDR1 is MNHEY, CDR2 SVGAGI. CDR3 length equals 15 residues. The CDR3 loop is CASSSPGQTSYEQYF. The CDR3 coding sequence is TGTGCCAGCAGTTCTCCGGGACAGACATCCTACGAGCAGTACTTC.

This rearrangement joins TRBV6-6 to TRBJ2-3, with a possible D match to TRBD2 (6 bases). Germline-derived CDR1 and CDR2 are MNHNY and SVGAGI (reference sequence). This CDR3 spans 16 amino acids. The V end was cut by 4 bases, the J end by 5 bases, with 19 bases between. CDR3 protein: CASSSLAVPREDTQYF. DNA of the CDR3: TGTGCCAGCAGTTCCTTAGCGGTGCCTAGGGAAGATACGCAGTATTTT.

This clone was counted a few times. CDR3 protein: CASSIQENTGELFF. Here the CDR3 DNA reads TGTGCCAGCAGTATACAGGAGAACACCGGGGAGCTGTTTTTT. V is TRBV6-6 and J is TRBJ2-2; a possible D gene is TRBD1 (5 bases). V was trimmed by 5 bases and J by 1 base, leaving 8 bases between them. Germline lookup yields CDR1 MNHNY and CDR2 SVGAGI (reference sequence). The CDR3 totals 14 residues.

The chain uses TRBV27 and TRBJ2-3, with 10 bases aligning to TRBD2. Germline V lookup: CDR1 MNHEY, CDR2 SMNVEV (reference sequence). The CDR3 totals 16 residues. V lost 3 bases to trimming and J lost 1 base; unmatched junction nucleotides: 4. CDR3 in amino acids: CASSFGLAARTDTQYF. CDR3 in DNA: TGTGCCAGCAGTTTCGGACTAGCGGCCCGCACAGATACGCAGTATTTT.

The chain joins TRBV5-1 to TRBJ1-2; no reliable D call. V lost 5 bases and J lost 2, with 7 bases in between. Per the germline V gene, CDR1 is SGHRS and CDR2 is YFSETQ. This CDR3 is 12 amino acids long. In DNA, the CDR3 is TGCGCCAGCAGTTCAGGAAACTATGGCTACACCTTC. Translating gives CASSSGNYGYTF.

CDR3 in amino acids: CASSPPIDTQYF. The DNA of the CDR3 is TGTGCCAGCAGCCCCCCTATAGATACGCAGTATTTT. The chain carries TRBV7-2 and TRBJ2-3; D is undetermined. CDR1 is SGHTA and CDR2 is FQGNSA in the germline V gene. The germline V and J ends were trimmed by 5 bases and 5 bases, with 8 bases remaining between them. This CDR3 contains 12 residues.

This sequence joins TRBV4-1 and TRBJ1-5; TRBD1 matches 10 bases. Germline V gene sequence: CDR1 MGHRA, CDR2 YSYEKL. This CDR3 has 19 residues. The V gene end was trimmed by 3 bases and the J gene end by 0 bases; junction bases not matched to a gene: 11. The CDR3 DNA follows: TGCGCCAGCAGCCATGAGACCGGGACAGGGGTATATAGCAATCAGCCCCAGCATTTT. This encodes CASSHETGTGVYSNQPQHF.

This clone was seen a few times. For the CDR3, the DNA is TGTGCCTGGACCGCAACACGTCGCTCCTACAATGAGCAGTTCTTC. It translates to CAWTATRRSYNEQFF. The rearrangement joins TRBV30 to TRBJ2-1; D ambiguous. The CDR3 covers 15 residues. Trimming stripped 4 bases from V and 0 bases from J, with 13 bases between. Germline CDR1 GTSNPN, CDR2 SVGIG (reference sequence).

The CDR3 reads CASSRFTQGAETQYF. In nucleotides, the CDR3 is TGTGCCAGCAGCCGATTTACGCAGGGGGCAGAGACCCAGTACTTC. The chain uses TRBV3-1 (or the pseudogene TRBV3-2) and TRBJ2-5; 8 bases line up with TRBD1. This CDR3 has 15 amino acids. Germline CDR1 and CDR2: LGHDT and YNNKEL (reference sequence). V shed 4 bases and J 4 bases; nucleotides not matched to a gene: 8.

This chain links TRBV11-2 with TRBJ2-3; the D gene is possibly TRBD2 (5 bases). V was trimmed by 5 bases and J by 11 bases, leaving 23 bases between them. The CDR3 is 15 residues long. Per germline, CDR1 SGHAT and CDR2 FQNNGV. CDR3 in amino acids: CASSLYGPSQRMQYF. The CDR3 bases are TGTGCCAGCAGCCTCTACGGGCCTAGCCAGCGGATGCAGTATTTT. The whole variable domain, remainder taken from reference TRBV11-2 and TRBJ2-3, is EAGVAQSPRYKIIEKRQSVAFWCNPISGHATLYWYQQILGQGPKLLIQFQNNGVVDDSQLPKDRFSAERLKGVDSTLKIQPAKLEDSAVYLCASSLYGPSQRMQYFGPGTRLTVL.

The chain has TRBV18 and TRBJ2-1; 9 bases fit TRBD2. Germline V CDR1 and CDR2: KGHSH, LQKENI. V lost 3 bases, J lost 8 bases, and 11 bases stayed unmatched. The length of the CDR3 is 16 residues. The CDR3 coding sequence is TGTGCCAGCTCACCTCCGTTTCTAGCGGGGATTGATGAGCAGTTCTTC. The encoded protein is CASSPPFLAGIDEQFF. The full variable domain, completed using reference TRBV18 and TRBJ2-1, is NAGVMQNPRHLVRRRGQEARLRCSPMKGHSHVYWYRQLPEEGLKFMVYLQKENIIDESGMPKERFSAEFPKEGPSILRIQQVVRGDSAAYFCASSPPFLAGIDEQFFGPGTRLTVL.

CDR3 in DNA: TGTGCCAGCAGTTTGCGGGGGGATAGGGAGACCCAGTACTTC. It translates to CASSLRGDRETQYF. The chain has TRBV28 and TRBJ2-5; 8 bases align to TRBD2. CDR1 and CDR2 from the germline V gene are MDHEN and SYDVKM. The CDR3 is 14 residues long. Trimming cost V 3 bases and J 5 bases; bases outside gene matches: 5.

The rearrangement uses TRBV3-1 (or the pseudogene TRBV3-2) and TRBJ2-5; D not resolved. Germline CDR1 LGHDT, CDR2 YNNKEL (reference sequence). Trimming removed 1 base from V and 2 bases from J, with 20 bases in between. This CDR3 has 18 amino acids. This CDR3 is CASSQGMTTGLHQETQYF. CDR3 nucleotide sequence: TGTGCCAGCAGCCAAGGAATGACAACCGGCCTACATCAAGAGACCCAGTACTTC.

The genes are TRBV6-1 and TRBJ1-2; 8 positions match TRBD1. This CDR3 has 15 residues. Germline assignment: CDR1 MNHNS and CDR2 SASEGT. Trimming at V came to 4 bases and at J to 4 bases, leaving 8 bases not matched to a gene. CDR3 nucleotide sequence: TGTGCCAGCAGTGCGACAGGGGACCGTGGCTATGGCTACACCTTC. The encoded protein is CASSATGDRGYGYTF.

In DNA, the CDR3 is TGTGCCAGCAGTTACCGGGGGACAGGGAAGGGATACGAGCAGTACTTC. The encoded protein is CASSYRGTGKGYEQYF. The rearrangement joins TRBV6-5 to TRBJ2-7; 9 nucleotides align to TRBD1. The V gene end was trimmed by 2 bases and the J gene end by 4 bases; junction bases not matched to a gene: 9. CDR3 size: 16 residues. Germline V gene lookup returns CDR1 MNHEY and CDR2 SVGAGI.

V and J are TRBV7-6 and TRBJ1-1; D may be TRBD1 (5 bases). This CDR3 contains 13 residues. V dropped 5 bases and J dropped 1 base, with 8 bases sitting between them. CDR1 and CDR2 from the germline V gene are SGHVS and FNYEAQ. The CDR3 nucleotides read TGTGCCAGCAGCCGGGGGGAGAACACTGAAGCTTTCTTT. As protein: CASSRGENTEAFF.

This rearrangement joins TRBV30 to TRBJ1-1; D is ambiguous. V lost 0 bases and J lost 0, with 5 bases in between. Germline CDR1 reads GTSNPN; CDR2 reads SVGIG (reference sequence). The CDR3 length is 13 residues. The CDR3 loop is CAWSVTVNTEAFF. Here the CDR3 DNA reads TGTGCCTGGAGTGTAACGGTGAACACTGAAGCTTTCTTT.

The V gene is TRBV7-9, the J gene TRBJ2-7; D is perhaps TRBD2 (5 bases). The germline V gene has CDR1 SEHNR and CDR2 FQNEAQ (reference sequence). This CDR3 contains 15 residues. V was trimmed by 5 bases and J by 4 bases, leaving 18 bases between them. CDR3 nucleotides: TGTGCCAGCAGCCCCAGCGGACTCCTAAGATACGAGCAGTACTTC. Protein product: CASSPSGLLRYEQYF.

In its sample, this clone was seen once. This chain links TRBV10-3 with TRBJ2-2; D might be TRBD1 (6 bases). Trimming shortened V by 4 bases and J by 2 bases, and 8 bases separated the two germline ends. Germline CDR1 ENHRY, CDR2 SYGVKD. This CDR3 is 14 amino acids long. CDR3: CAISGTVNTGELFF. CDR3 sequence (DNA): TGTGCCATCAGTGGGACAGTTAACACCGGGGAGCTGTTTTTT.

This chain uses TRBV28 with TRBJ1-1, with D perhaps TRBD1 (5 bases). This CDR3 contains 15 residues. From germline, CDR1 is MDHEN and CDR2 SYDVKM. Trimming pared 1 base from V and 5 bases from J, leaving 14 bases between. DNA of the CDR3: TGTGCCAGCAGTTTATTCCTGACAGAGCGAACTGAAGCTTTCTTT. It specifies CASSLFLTERTEAFF. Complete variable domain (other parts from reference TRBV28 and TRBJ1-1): DVKVTQSSRYLVKRTGEKVFLECVQDMDHENMFWYRQDPGLGLRLIYFSYDVKMKEKGDIPEGYSVSREKKERFSLILESASTNQTSMYLCASSLFLTERTEAFFGQGTRLTVV.

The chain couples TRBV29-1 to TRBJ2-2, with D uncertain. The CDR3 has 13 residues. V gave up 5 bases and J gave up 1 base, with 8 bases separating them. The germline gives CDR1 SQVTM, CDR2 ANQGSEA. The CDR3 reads CSVYSLNTGELFF. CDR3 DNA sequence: TGCAGCGTTTACAGTCTGAACACCGGGGAGCTGTTTTTT.

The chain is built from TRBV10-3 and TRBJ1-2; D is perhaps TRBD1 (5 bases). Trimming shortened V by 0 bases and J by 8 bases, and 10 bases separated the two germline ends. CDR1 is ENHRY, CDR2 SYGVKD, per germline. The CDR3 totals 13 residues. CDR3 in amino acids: CAISESQGWGYTF. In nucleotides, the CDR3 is TGTGCCATCAGTGAGTCCCAGGGCTGGGGCTACACCTTC.